This T cell receptor (beta chain) was identified during a study of Graves' ophthalmopathy and Graves' hyperthyroidism. V trimming: 8 bases; J trimming: 4 bases; junction bases outside the gene matches: 13. The germline gives CDR1 MNHEY, CDR2 SVGAGI. This CDR3 has 15 residues. As the template, RNA transcripts were used to amplify TCR beta CDR3 regions. The first-round RT-PCR employed HTBI primers together with the Qiagen OneStep RT-PCR kit. A multiplex PCR was then performed as the second round. Each CDR3 protein is one row after TCRdb ran MiXCR on the multiplex PCR reads. The sample lists roughly 610,000 distinct CDR3 sequences, 20% to 25% occurring once. Broader study findings: With less than 90% sensitivity and 70% to 82% specificity, a 13-signature model separated ophthalmopathy from stable hyperthyroidism.

This clonotype was seen ten or more times. What it binds is unknown. This TCR was sampled from a woman under 30 with stable Graves' hyperthyroidism. Some clones in this sample may be carry-over from other donors' samples. This chain links TRBV6-5 with TRBJ2-5, with 7 positions matching TRBD2. The specimen was peripheral blood. CDR3 loop: CASVMTGGPVETQYF. The CDR3 DNA is TGTGCCAGCGTAATGACGGGGGGACCCGTAGAGACCCAGTACTTC.